The clone carrying this TCR beta chain is medium-sized (0.01 to 0.1%) by share. As yet, its antigen is unknown. The read stops 3 residues short of the end of the CDR3; the missing end is completed from the germline J gene. The record originates from a study of T cell clonality in common variable immunodeficiency. Assay: immunoSEQ multiplex PCR; the TCRdb copy retains only in-frame clones and omits some. This sample carries around 15,000 clones, none of them present only once. Trimming stripped 1 base from V and 1 base from J, with 9 bases between. CDR1 and CDR2 (germline): SGHKS, YYEKEE (reference sequence). This CDR3 has 14 residues. Study outcomes and limitations: Reportedly, TCR beta sequences from common variable immunodeficiency showed fewer deletions and N-nucleotide insertions.

Heparinized whole blood, about 5 to 8.5 ml, came from each donor. The genes are TRBV5-5 and TRBJ2-7, with D tentatively TRBD2 (5 bases). The sequenced sample consisted of peripheral blood mononuclear cells. The origin of this receptor is a human donor with common variable immunodeficiency. The part of the CDR3 DNA that was read is TGTGCCAGCAGCTTGACTAGTACGTCCTACGAG. This encodes CASSLTSTSYE. The complete CDR3 reads CASSLTSTSYEQYF.